Listed below are T cell receptor beta chains from one sample, sequenced in a study of blood T cell repertoires in COVID-19. The protocol was immunoSEQ multiplex PCR, while the TCRdb copy is restricted to in-frame clones and leaves out a portion. Of about 220,000 clones in the sample, 80% to 85% were seen once. Sample: PBMCs or T cells enriched from blood (not recorded which). The receptors stem from a middle-aged woman who had recovered from COVID-19. Each CDR3 is given with its conserved first and last residue. Each record gives: V gene, clone size, J gene, D gene, CDR3 DNA, CDR3 protein. The D gene is left open where the match is weak. Clone size appears in some rows only: once, few, many, or a class for an expanded clone.

>TRBV30|NA|TRBJ1-5|NA
TGTGCCTGGAGCAGGGGCATCAATCAGCCCCAGCATTTT
CAWSRGINQPQHF
>TRBV28|NA|TRBJ2-3|TRBD1
TGTGCCAGCAGTTTAAGGTTAGGGGGCGCGGCAGATACGCAGTATTTT
CASSLRLGGAADTQYF
>TRBV7-9|many|TRBJ2-1|NA
TGTGCCAGCAGCTTAGTGAGTCGGAGACTAGGTGAGCAGTTCTTC
CASSLVSRRLGEQFF
>TRBV5-1|NA|TRBJ1-5|NA
TGCGCCAGCAGCTTGGAGGGAGGTATTCAGCCCCAGCATTTT
CASSLEGGIQPQHF
>TRBV30|NA|TRBJ2-1|TRBD2
TGTGCCTGGTCCGGGACTAGCGGTTACAATGAGCAGTTCTTC
CAWSGTSGYNEQFF
>TRBV19|NA|TRBJ1-2|NA
TGTGCCAGTAGTATAGATTACAGTAACTATGGCTACACCTTC
CASSIDYSNYGYTF
>TRBV5-6|NA|TRBJ2-1|TRBD2
TGTGCCAGCAGCCCGGTCGGGGGGGGTCCCTACAATGAGCAGTTCTTC
CASSPVGGGPYNEQFF
>TRBV4-1|NA|TRBJ1-1|NA
TGCGCCAGCAGCCAAGGATGGGGATCGGGGGTATTCTTT
CASSQGWGSGVFF
>TRBV19|NA|TRBJ1-1|NA
TGTGCCAGTAGTACGGCACATCAGGGGATATCATCGAGAGCTTTCTTT
CASSTAHQGISSRAFF
>TRBV15|NA|TRBJ2-2|TRBD1
TGTGCCACCAGTAGGGGGCCTGCGAACACCGGGGAGCTGTTTTTT
CATSRGPANTGELFF
>TRBV28|NA|TRBJ1-5|TRBD1
TGTGCCAGCAGTTGGCCGGGACAGGGACATCAGCCCCAGCATTTT
CASSWPGQGHQPQHF
>TRBV18|NA|TRBJ2-2|TRBD2
TGTGCCAGCTCACCACAGCGGGAGTTGGCCGGGGAGCTGTTTTTT
CASSPQRELAGELFF
>TRBV2|NA|TRBJ1-3|NA
TGTGCCAGCAGTGCAGGGCCTGGAAACACCATATATTTT
CASSAGPGNTIYF
>TRBV28|NA|TRBJ2-4|NA
TGTGCCAGCAGTTTAACCAGCCCCCCGGAGGGAAACATTCAGTACTTC
CASSLTSPPEGNIQYF
>TRBV19|NA|TRBJ2-5|TRBD1
TGTGCCAGTAGAAGGACAGGGGGCCCGTACCAAGAGACCCAGTACTTC
CASRRTGGPYQETQYF
>TRBV28|NA|TRBJ1-1|NA
TGTGCCAGCAGTTTAAACCTAAACACTGAAGCTTTCTTT
CASSLNLNTEAFF